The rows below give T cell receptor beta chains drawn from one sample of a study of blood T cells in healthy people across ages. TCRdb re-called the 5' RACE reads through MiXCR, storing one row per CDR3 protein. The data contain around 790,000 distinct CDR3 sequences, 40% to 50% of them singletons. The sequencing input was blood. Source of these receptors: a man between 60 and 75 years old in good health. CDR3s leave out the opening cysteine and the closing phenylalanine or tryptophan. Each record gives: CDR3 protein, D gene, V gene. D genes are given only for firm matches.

CDR3 protein: ASSVGTPSTDTQY; D gene: .; V gene: TRBV6-5
CDR3 protein: ASSQTGPRGGEKLF; D gene: .; V gene: TRBV4-2
CDR3 protein: SVVGWDQETQY; D gene: .; V gene: TRBV29-1
CDR3 protein: ASSLTGASTDTQY; D gene: TRBD1; V gene: TRBV7-3
CDR3 protein: ASSKGTTNEKLF; D gene: .; V gene: TRBV7-2
CDR3 protein: ASSSFRRPSTDTQY; D gene: .; V gene: TRBV12-3/TRBV12-4
CDR3 protein: SVELGSDTQY; D gene: .; V gene: TRBV29-1
CDR3 protein: ASSLQVGGTNEQY; D gene: .; V gene: TRBV14
CDR3 protein: SAVRTGGAGYGYT; D gene: TRBD1; V gene: TRBV20-1
CDR3 protein: ASSFSAYEQY; D gene: .; V gene: TRBV11-2
CDR3 protein: SARDRGNEQY; D gene: TRBD1; V gene: TRBV29-1
CDR3 protein: ATSDGSWRGQETQY; D gene: .; V gene: TRBV24-1
CDR3 protein: ASSLLQSSEQY; D gene: .; V gene: TRBV27
CDR3 protein: ASTKTGGTGELF; D gene: .; V gene: TRBV2
CDR3 protein: SASSDQNTEAF; D gene: .; V gene: TRBV20-1
CDR3 protein: AWSSGSNQPQH; D gene: .; V gene: TRBV30
CDR3 protein: ASRLTGTGINEQF; D gene: TRBD1; V gene: TRBV6-2/TRBV6-3
CDR3 protein: ASSSGWEHDTQY; D gene: .; V gene: TRBV7-6
CDR3 protein: ASSQDVGGITYNEQY; D gene: TRBD2; V gene: TRBV4-1
CDR3 protein: ASSPRGGEAF; D gene: .; V gene: TRBV7-2
CDR3 protein: ASSLAFRQGADLRTEAF; D gene: TRBD1; V gene: TRBV5-1
CDR3 protein: ASSYGQGTYSGANVLT; D gene: TRBD1; V gene: TRBV4-3
CDR3 protein: ATSSDRVKTQY; D gene: TRBD1; V gene: TRBV15
CDR3 protein: AISQQGPTTSPLH; D gene: .; V gene: TRBV10-3
CDR3 protein: ASSLQSGGPTPATQY; D gene: .; V gene: TRBV7-3
CDR3 protein: ASSELGLGKDTQY; D gene: TRBD2; V gene: TRBV2
CDR3 protein: ASSHRRDGPLH; D gene: .; V gene: TRBV7-2
CDR3 protein: ASSYYGSSYNEQF; D gene: .; V gene: TRBV6-6
CDR3 protein: ATMGQGETQY; D gene: TRBD1; V gene: TRBV10-3
CDR3 protein: SARDPTSASTDTQY; D gene: TRBD2; V gene: TRBV20-1
CDR3 protein: ASGNGPVDYGYT; D gene: .; V gene: TRBV10-2
CDR3 protein: ASSQDIGFYNEQF; D gene: .; V gene: TRBV3-1
CDR3 protein: ASSWGGASYNEQF; D gene: .; V gene: TRBV2
CDR3 protein: SVDAGDSGANVLT; D gene: .; V gene: TRBV29-1
CDR3 protein: ASSKFVQASGGAGNERF; D gene: .; V gene: TRBV21-1
CDR3 protein: ASSQDLQGHRSQY; D gene: TRBD1; V gene: TRBV3-1
CDR3 protein: ASSLSQGWGYT; D gene: .; V gene: TRBV7-2
CDR3 protein: ASSKTSGVETQY; D gene: TRBD2; V gene: TRBV6-2/TRBV6-3
CDR3 protein: AWSARGPSQF; D gene: .; V gene: TRBV30
CDR3 protein: SARGRQGRSDTQY; D gene: .; V gene: TRBV20-1
CDR3 protein: ASRSPLQGRDSPLH; D gene: .; V gene: TRBV2
CDR3 protein: SATGTGDTQY; D gene: .; V gene: TRBV20-1
CDR3 protein: ASSHPRWGIQETQY; D gene: .; V gene: TRBV14
CDR3 protein: SVVGQNYEQY; D gene: .; V gene: TRBV29-1
CDR3 protein: ASSVYEGMSSPLH; D gene: .; V gene: TRBV9
CDR3 protein: ASSSYPAETQY; D gene: .; V gene: TRBV27
CDR3 protein: ASSYFGTGIETQY; D gene: TRBD1; V gene: TRBV6-2/TRBV6-3
CDR3 protein: SAAGTGAYEQY; D gene: TRBD1; V gene: TRBV20-1
CDR3 protein: ASSLGQLDTDTQY; D gene: .; V gene: TRBV11-3
CDR3 protein: ASRPPNSPLH; D gene: .; V gene: TRBV6-5